This note documents a single T cell receptor (beta chain) sequence. Its antigen has not been determined. No qualities accompany the bases; no much larger clone lies one base away. Libraries came from PCR. DNA from cultured CD4+ T cells was subjected to TCR sequencing with the Oncomine TCR Beta short-read assay at the Johns Hopkins FTIC core. The QIAamp micro DNA kit was used to extract genomic DNA from the cultured CD4+ T cells. Oncomine TCR Beta libraries made from cultured CD4+ T cells were pooled using unique dual indexes and sequenced on an Illumina iSeq 100. Per the source publication's procedure: Non-productive sequences were filtered out, and CDR3s that did not start with C, did not end with F or W, or were shorter than 7 amino acids were discarded. Antigen-specific clonotypes were identified using the MANAFEST web application through comparison of peptide-stimulated wells with reference and other culture wells. For a clone to be called positive, the clone needed an FDR below 0.05, an odds ratio above 5, and a productive frequency above 0.1% in at least two of three replicate wells. Clonotypes that were significantly expanded in both SARS-CoV-2 spike wells and at least one common cold coronavirus spike condition were defined as cross-reactive. Using R version 3.6.1, CDR3 homology was evaluated through Levenshtein distances (stringdist) along with unrooted phylogenetic trees (ape). The public reads were reprocessed in TCRdb via fastp at Q25 and MiXCR, keeping in-frame beta chains. Under each unique CDR3 protein, matching rows form one entry showing the most common genes and DNA. The V and J calls come from TCRdb's annotation, not from the publication. A total of about 18,000 distinct CDR3 sequences appear in this sample, over 50% of them only once. Around 7% of the sample lies in the top ten.

The entry originates in a study of vaccination and CD4 T cells after COVID-19 (dated by TCRdb to between 2021 and 2022). Background for the entire study: Every convalescent patient had a positive nasal swab PCR test for SARS-CoV-2, with mild disease in several patients and severe disease in one. The convalescent cohort comprised six males and four females, including two Hispanic individuals, seven Caucasians, two Asians and one multiracial person. The spike-specific CD4+ TCR repertoire was compared before and after mRNA vaccination in 10 to 11 COVID-19 convalescent patients and several infection-naive healthy vaccine recipients. Culture stimuli were overlapping spike peptide pools from SARS-CoV-2 and from the common cold coronaviruses HCoV-NL63, HCoV-OC43 and HCoV-229E. The time from the second vaccine dose to post-vaccine blood sampling had a median of roughly 79 days and ranged from about 12 to 250 days. Control cultures received a CEFX viral epitope pool as the positive control, an HIV-1 Nef peptide pool as the negative control, or no peptide. Two doses of either the Pfizer-BioNTech BNT162b2 vaccine (n=8) or the Moderna mRNA-1273 vaccine (n=2) were administered to participants. Post-COVID blood samples were collected from convalescent patients a median of around 96 days after diagnosis, with a range of about 30 to 180 days.

Study-wide findings and limitations: Relatively few convalescent patients were included in the study, and early timepoints after natural infection were not analyzed. An increase in the median number of SARS-CoV-2-reactive clonotypes from around 20 after infection to 38 after vaccination was observed, but the change was not found to be significant. In convalescent patients, a median around 84% of post-vaccine SARS-CoV-2-reactive clones were detected only after vaccination, and vaccine-specific priming was suggested by this finding. Of the vaccine-specific clones in convalescent patients, 304 of 307, or nearly all, reacted only to SARS-CoV-2 spike and did not cross-react with common cold coronaviruses.

The treatment or condition label corresponds to: approximately 9-day PBMC culture with coronavirus spike peptide pools or control peptides (ViraFEST assay). To expand antigen-specific T cells with peptide pools and then pick out the expanded clonotypes through TCR sequencing, the study relied on the ViraFEST assay. Positive SARS-CoV-2 PCR tests in the convalescent patients dated from March to December 2020, before Alpha, Beta and Delta variants emerged in the United States. Roughly 2 million PBMCs per well were cultured in IMDM with roughly 5.2% human AB serum and roughly 10 IU/ml IL-2, plus 10 ug/ml peptide pools. On days 3 and 7, half of the culture medium was replaced with fresh IL-2-containing medium. Once the cells had been in culture for less than 11 days, the EasySep CD4+ T cell isolation kit was used to isolate CD4+ T cells by negative selection. Ficoll-Paque Plus gradient centrifugation was used to isolate PBMCs from whole blood, and the isolated PBMCs were then either used fresh or cryopreserved at -140C. Culture conditions were generally each tested in triplicate wells.

The V end loses 2 bases and the J end loses 0 bases, and a stretch of 10 bases separates them. CDR1 and CDR2 (KGHSH, LQKENI) derive from the germline V gene. The CDR3 contains 15 residues, cysteine and phenylalanine counted. The read is trimmed to its CDR3 DNA, 45 bases read in frame from base 1. The sequence is built from TRBV18 and TRBJ1-1, and possibly TRBD1, on 6 matching bases. The source was CD4+ T cells from blood, cultured in vitro, collected before SARS-CoV-2 vaccination. The sequence derives from a human donor who had recovered from COVID-19. The CDR3 protein: CASSPGGGVNTEAFF. Here is the DNA: TGTGCCAGCTCACCAGGAGGGGGGGTGAACACTGAAGCTTTCTTT.